A selection of T cell receptor beta chains follows, all from one sample in a study of cytomegalovirus exposure and HLA in healthy donors. Profiled with immunoSEQ multiplex PCR; TCRdb holds only in-frame clones, not every one. The sample lists some 74,000 clones, 60% to 75% seen once, with about a fifth in the top ten. Material: PBMCs. The receptors stem from a man aged 35 to 55 in good health and CMV-seropositive. The CDR3 runs from the conserved cysteine through the conserved F or W. The D gene is left open where the match is weak.

D: TRBD2
V: TRBV7-2
J: TRBJ2-5
CDR3: CASSLRTSGVETQYF

D: TRBD1
V: TRBV30
J: TRBJ1-6
CDR3: CAWSRGQSPLHF

D: .
V: TRBV30
J: TRBJ2-5
CDR3: CAWSVQGGETQYF

D: .
V: TRBV27
J: TRBJ1-1
CDR3: CASSPARVVTEAFF

D: .
V: TRBV6-5
J: TRBJ2-3
CDR3: CASSTDRRRTDTQYF

D: TRBD2
V: TRBV5-1
J: TRBJ2-1
CDR3: CASSYRLAGGQGQFF

D: .
V: TRBV29-1
J: .
CDR3: CSVRGLSYEQYF

D: TRBD2
V: TRBV7-2
J: TRBJ2-7
CDR3: CASSLVLAGEYEQYF

D: .
V: TRBV7-2
J: TRBJ1-1
CDR3: CASSGSITEAFF

D: .
V: TRBV11-2
J: TRBJ1-2
CDR3: CASSLDGQGLNYGYTF

D: .
V: TRBV2
J: TRBJ1-5
CDR3: CASSWGRANQPQHF

D: TRBD1
V: TRBV5-1
J: TRBJ2-7
CDR3: CASSPDRVRSYEQYF

D: .
V: TRBV5-8
J: TRBJ1-6
CDR3: CASSFGLINSPLHF

D: .
V: TRBV11-2
J: TRBJ2-3
CDR3: CASSFGSGSTDTRYF

D: TRBD1
V: TRBV30
J: TRBJ2-7
CDR3: CAWTPGQGVDEQYF

D: .
V: TRBV6-5
J: TRBJ2-1
CDR3: CASSYRSDYNEQFF

D: .
V: TRBV6-5
J: TRBJ1-1
CDR3: CASRIETGWNTEAFF

D: .
V: TRBV25-1
J: TRBJ2-5
CDR3: CASSNRQTETQYF

D: .
V: TRBV7-2
J: TRBJ1-3
CDR3: CASSPGTGLGGNTIYF

D: TRBD1
V: TRBV6-5
J: TRBJ2-7
CDR3: CATGTGLLSEQYF

D: .
V: TRBV28
J: TRBJ2-2
CDR3: CASSRRTLNTGELFF

D: .
V: TRBV30
J: TRBJ2-2
CDR3: CAWSAANTGELFF

D: .
V: TRBV25-1
J: TRBJ2-2
CDR3: CASSDGEGTYTGELFF

D: TRBD1
V: TRBV7-8
J: .
CDR3: CASSLMTGAYEQYF

D: .
V: TRBV11-2
J: TRBJ1-2
CDR3: CASSLSMVDGYTF

D: .
V: TRBV6-6
J: TRBJ1-1
CDR3: CASSYSISGSGAFF

D: .
V: TRBV25-1
J: TRBJ1-4
CDR3: CASSELNEKLFF

D: TRBD2
V: TRBV7-2
J: TRBJ2-5
CDR3: CASSWTSGGNQETQYF

D: .
V: TRBV7-2
J: TRBJ2-3
CDR3: CASSSTGTPSTDTQYF

D: TRBD1
V: TRBV7-2
J: TRBJ2-5
CDR3: CASSARQGGETQYF

D: TRBD1
V: TRBV7-3
J: TRBJ1-1
CDR3: CATWDSLNTEAFF

D: TRBD2
V: TRBV6-5
J: .
CDR3: CASGLDTYEQYF

D: TRBD2
V: TRBV5-6
J: TRBJ2-1
CDR3: CASSSLAAALSYNEQFF

D: .
V: TRBV9
J: TRBJ1-6
CDR3: CASSGRGHNSPLHF

D: .
V: TRBV28
J: TRBJ2-7
CDR3: CASSTGSSYEQYF

D: .
V: TRBV29-1
J: TRBJ1-4
CDR3: CSVSFDSATNEKLFF

D: .
V: TRBV6-1
J: TRBJ2-3
CDR3: CASSEGGTAQYF

D: .
V: TRBV6-5
J: TRBJ1-1
CDR3: CASSYSANTEAFF

D: .
V: TRBV7-9
J: TRBJ2-1
CDR3: CASSQGGLNEQFF

D: .
V: TRBV5-1
J: TRBJ1-6
CDR3: CASSLASNSPLHF

D: .
V: TRBV6-1
J: TRBJ1-6
CDR3: CASSDRATRGNSPLHF

D: .
V: TRBV27
J: TRBJ2-3
CDR3: CASSFTHTDTQYF

D: TRBD1
V: TRBV11-1
J: TRBJ1-1
CDR3: CASSLEGTGFEAFF

D: TRBD1
V: TRBV5-6
J: TRBJ2-5
CDR3: CASSLGAGGGGTQYF

D: .
V: TRBV13
J: TRBJ1-2
CDR3: CASSLDTGDYGYTF

D: TRBD1
V: TRBV28
J: TRBJ1-5
CDR3: CASSSGQLPLSPQHF

D: TRBD2
V: TRBV29-1
J: TRBJ2-1
CDR3: CSAGGDSYNEQFF

D: TRBD1
V: TRBV2
J: TRBJ2-2
CDR3: CASSIRDRATGELFF

D: TRBD1
V: TRBV29-1
J: TRBJ2-2
CDR3: CSVEARGRSGELFF

D: .
V: TRBV2
J: TRBJ2-6
CDR3: CASSDEFSGANVLTF

D: TRBD1
V: TRBV7-6
J: TRBJ1-6
CDR3: CASSLGQGWPLHF

D: TRBD2
V: TRBV7-2
J: TRBJ2-1
CDR3: CASSLVGGSYNEQFF

D: .
V: TRBV5-8
J: .
CDR3: CASSSGQVAYEQYF

D: .
V: TRBV2
J: TRBJ1-3
CDR3: CASRSLSGNTIYF